This T cell receptor (beta chain) comes out of a study of blood T cell repertoires in COVID-19. The CDR3 length is 15 residues. Germline V CDR1 and CDR2: SGHTA, FQGNSA. V gave up 1 base and J gave up 7 bases, with 14 bases separating them. TCRdb keeps only in-frame clones here, not all; method: immunoSEQ multiplex PCR. The sample has around 110,000 clones, about 80% seen once; the top ten hold 4% to 4.5%. This sequence was found in a man between 65 and 79 years old with acute or convalescent COVID-19. Material: peripheral blood. This sequence joins TRBV7-2 and TRBJ1-5; perhaps TRBD1 as D (6 bases). CDR3: CASSLVTGLGQPQHF. The CDR3 DNA follows: TGTGCCAGCAGCTTAGTCACAGGGTTAGGCCAGCCCCAGCATTTT.